The present T cell receptor beta chain was sequenced within a study of vaccination and CD4 T cells after COVID-19 (dated 2022 in TCRdb). Background for the entire study: Convalescent patients had a positive SARS-CoV-2 result on nasal swab PCR, and of these patients, nine had mild disease and one had severe disease. The convalescent cohort included six males and four females, with two Hispanic individuals, seven Caucasians, two Asians and one multiracial person. Participants received two doses of either the Pfizer-BioNTech BNT162b2 vaccine (n=8) or the Moderna mRNA-1273 vaccine (n=2). Post-COVID blood samples were collected from convalescent patients a median of around 100 days after diagnosis, with a range of about 35 to 161 days. Post-vaccine blood samples were taken a median of around 77 days after the second vaccine dose, with a range of about 13 to 241 days. For stimulating the cultures, overlapping spike peptide pools were used, derived from SARS-CoV-2 as well as from the common cold coronaviruses HCoV-NL63, HCoV-OC43 and HCoV-229E. Control cultures used a CEFX viral epitope pool as positive control, an HIV-1 Nef peptide pool as negative control, or no peptide. The spike-specific CD4+ TCR repertoire was compared before and after mRNA vaccination in around ten COVID-19 convalescent patients and a few infection-naive healthy vaccine recipients. Findings and caveats that apply to the study as a whole: An increase in the median number of SARS-CoV-2-reactive clonotypes from 21 after infection to 35 to 40 after vaccination was observed, but the change was not found to be significant. Among convalescent patients, a median about 90% of the SARS-CoV-2-reactive clones seen after vaccination appeared only after vaccination, which suggests priming specific to the vaccine. Relatively few convalescent patients were included in the study, and early timepoints after natural infection were not analyzed. Of the vaccine-specific clones in convalescent patients, 304 of 307, or nearly all, reacted only to SARS-CoV-2 spike and did not cross-react with common cold coronaviruses.

Library generation was performed with PCR. DNA from cultured CD4+ T cells underwent TCR sequencing with the Oncomine TCR Beta short-read assay at the Johns Hopkins FTIC core. The QIAamp micro DNA kit was used to extract genomic DNA from the cultured CD4+ T cells. Oncomine TCR Beta libraries from cultured CD4+ T cells were pooled with unique dual indexes and sequenced on an Illumina iSeq 100. On the study's bioinformatics: Non-productive sequences were removed, and CDR3s not starting with C, not ending with F or W, or shorter than 7 amino acids were discarded. Antigen-specific clonotypes were identified with the MANAFEST web application by comparing peptide-stimulated wells with reference and other culture wells. Positive clones required FDR below 0.05, an odds ratio above 5, and productive frequency above 0.1% in at least two of three replicate wells. A clonotype counted as cross-reactive if it showed significant expansion both in the SARS-CoV-2 spike wells and in at least one common cold coronavirus spike condition. Using R version 3.6.1, CDR3 homology was evaluated through Levenshtein distances (stringdist) along with unrooted phylogenetic trees (ape). The public reads were quality trimmed at Q25 with fastp and then assembled into clones with MiXCR by TCRdb, keeping productive beta chains. All rows with the same CDR3 protein become a single entry with the most common DNA and genes. The V and J calls come from TCRdb's annotation, not from the publication. The sample yields around 15,000 distinct CDR3 sequences; 30% to 45% were counted once. The ten largest clones take up 13% to 15% of the sample.

Note on this clonotype: Its antigen is currently not known. Base-call qualities are not available, and no considerably larger clone is one nucleotide away.

The label giving this sample's treatment or condition can be read as: approximately 10-day PBMC culture with coronavirus spike peptide pools or control peptides (ViraFEST assay). The study used the ViraFEST assay, which expanded antigen-specific T cells with peptide pools and then identified expanded clonotypes by TCR sequencing. The convalescent patients' positive SARS-CoV-2 PCR tests were from March to December 2020, which was before the Alpha, Beta and Delta variants emerged in the United States. Each well held some 2 million PBMCs cultured in IMDM containing roughly 5% human AB serum and approximately 9.6 IU/ml IL-2, with about 9.4 ug/ml peptide pools added. Half of the culture medium was replaced with fresh IL-2-containing medium on days 3 and 7. CD4+ T cells were isolated after approximately ten days of culture through negative selection using the EasySep CD4+ T cell isolation kit. Ficoll-Paque Plus gradient centrifugation was used to isolate PBMCs from whole blood, and the isolated PBMCs were then either used fresh or cryopreserved at -140C. In general, triplicate wells were set up for every culture condition.

CDR1 and CDR2 are read off the germline V gene as MNHNS and SASEGT. V loses 6 bases at its end and J loses 0 bases; junction bases beyond the gene matches: 2. The CDR3 goes from the cysteine to the phenylalanine over 14 residues. Solely the CDR3 DNA is kept, with 42 bases framed from the first base. Specimen: cultured CD4+ T cells from blood. This clonotype was sampled from a human donor with COVID-19. The V gene is TRBV6-1 and the J gene is TRBJ1-2, and 9 junction bases match TRBD1. CDR3 loop: CASRDRGANYGYTF. The nucleotides read TGTGCCAGCAGGGACAGGGGCGCTAACTATGGCTACACCTTC.